Listed here are 22 T cell receptor beta chains from one sample, sequenced in a study of radiation and T cells in renal cell carcinoma. Using immunoSEQ multiplex PCR, the repertoire was profiled, and TCRdb retains in-frame clones only, with some absent. The table lists about 24,000 clones, around half of them singletons. Treatment reported: treatment-naive control, cytoreductive nephrectomy. This sample comprised tumor tissue, obtained from a patient whose treatment was nephrectomy without radiotherapy. These TCRs come from a human donor with renal cell carcinoma.

This clone appeared a few times. Here the CDR3 reads CASSSGTGRAYEQYF. The CDR3 region has the DNA TGTGCCAGCAGCTCCGGGACAGGGAGAGCCTACGAGCAGTACTTC. V is TRBV11-3 and J is TRBJ2-7; TRBD1 matches at 9 bases. The CDR3 loop spans 15 amino acids. Germline CDR1 SGHNT, CDR2 YENEEA. V lost 4 bases and J lost 2; bases outside the gene matches: 6.

The chain recombines TRBV2 with TRBJ1-2, with 9 nucleotides matching TRBD1. From germline, CDR1 is SNHLY and CDR2 FYNNEI. Trimming removed 5 bases from V and 1 base from J; junction bases left unmatched: 2. The CDR3 covers 14 residues. This chain's CDR3 is CASSKDRGNYGYTF. The CDR3 DNA reads TGTGCCAGCAGTAAGGACAGGGGTAACTATGGCTACACCTTC.

This chain connects TRBV5-1 to TRBJ2-1; 11 bases agree with TRBD1. The germline V gene encodes CDR1 SGHRS and CDR2 YFSETQ. V gave up 7 bases and J gave up 7 bases; unmatched junction bases: 7. CDR3 length equals 14 residues. The DNA for the CDR3 is TGCGCCAGCCGCTCCGGGACAGGGGGGAATGAGCAGTTCTTC. It specifies CASRSGTGGNEQFF.

A remark on this clone: At one end, the junction sequence differs from germline, possibly due to a read error. The chain has TRBV5-1 and TRBJ2-7; 14 bases map to TRBD2. The CDR3 extends over 14 amino acids. Germline V gene sequence: CDR1 SGHRS, CDR2 YFSETQ. This chain's CDR3 is CVSSLGLAGEEQYF. Here the CDR3 DNA reads TGCGTCAGCAGCTTGGGACTAGCGGGGGAAGAGCAGTACTTC.

The chain's CDR3 is CASSSGTGTEKLFF. DNA for the CDR3: TGTGCCAGCAGCTCCGGGACAGGGACTGAAAAACTGTTTTTT. The rearrangement links TRBV7-2 to TRBJ1-4; 9 nucleotides agree with TRBD1. The CDR3 is 14 residues long. With 4 bases clipped from V and 7 bases from J, the junction kept 4 bases outside the gene matches. Germline lookup yields CDR1 SGHTA and CDR2 FQGNSA.

V gene TRBV6-1 combines with J gene TRBJ2-7; 11 bases fit TRBD2. With 5 bases clipped from V and 3 bases from J, the junction kept 6 bases outside the gene matches. CDR3 length: 15 residues. Per germline, CDR1 MNHNS and CDR2 SASEGT. The CDR3 DNA sequence: TGTGCCAGCAGTAAGACTAGCGGGGCTTACTACGAGCAGTACTTC. Protein sequence: CASSKTSGAYYEQYF.

The V call is TRBV5-4, the J call TRBJ2-1; D call uncertain. CDR1 and CDR2 (germline): SGHNT, YYREEE (reference sequence). The V and J ends lost 1 base and 8 bases respectively, with 7 bases between them. The CDR3 is made up of 12 amino acids. The CDR3 is CASSLPGYEQFF. CDR3 DNA sequence: TGTGCCAGCAGCTTGCCGGGCTATGAGCAGTTCTTC.

By share of the sample, this clone is medium-sized. The V and J genes are TRBV6-5 and TRBJ1-3; no clear D gene. The CDR3 spans 14 residues. V lost 1 base to trimming and J lost 4 bases, with 8 bases between them. Germline V gene sequence: CDR1 MNHEY, CDR2 SVGAGI. The CDR3 spells CASSYLDGGNTIYF. The CDR3 DNA reads as TGTGCCAGCAGTTACTTAGACGGGGGAAACACCATATATTTT.

In this sample, this clone is medium-sized. V gene TRBV19 combines with J gene TRBJ2-6; the D is unclear. Trimming pared 5 bases from V and 0 bases from J, leaving 11 bases between. The CDR3 contains 16 residues. Germline V lookup: CDR1 LNHDA, CDR2 SQIVND (reference sequence). This chain's CDR3 is CASSQNAHSGANVLTF. The DNA of the CDR3 is TGTGCCAGTAGTCAAAATGCCCACTCTGGGGCCAACGTCCTGACTTTC.

The V and J genes are TRBV7-3 and TRBJ2-2, with a tentative D call TRBD1 (6 bases). Between the trimmed V and J ends, which lost 5 bases and 6 bases, there was a span of 22 bases. This CDR3 contains 17 residues. The germline CDR1 and CDR2 sequences are SGHTA and FQGTGA. The CDR3, as DNA: TGTGCCAGCAGCCCCACCCAAGTCGGCAGGGGCTCCGGGGAGCTGTTTTTT. Residues: CASSPTQVGRGSGELFF.

This clone showed up just a few times. CDR3 DNA: TGTGCCAGCAGCTTGTGGGTAAGGACTACCGCGGGAGATACGCAGTATTTT. It codes for CASSLWVRTTAGDTQYF. This rearrangement joins TRBV5-6 to TRBJ2-3, with D tentatively TRBD2 (6 bases). Trimming stripped 1 base from V and 5 bases from J, with 20 bases between. From germline, CDR1 is SGHDT and CDR2 YYEEEE. This CDR3 has 17 residues.

This clone qualifies as medium-sized. The V call is TRBV9, the J call TRBJ1-2; the match to TRBD1 covers 7 bases. Germline V CDR1 and CDR2: SGDLS, YYNGEE. This CDR3 has 15 amino acids. V trimming: 2 bases; J trimming: 4 bases; junction bases outside the gene matches: 8. This chain's CDR3 is CASSVDKQGSYGYTF. The CDR3 region has the DNA TGTGCCAGCAGCGTCGATAAACAGGGGTCCTATGGCTACACCTTC.

The V call is TRBV30, the J call TRBJ1-2, with D perhaps matching TRBD1 (6 bases). V lost 1 base and J 4 bases, leaving 10 bases between the germline ends. This CDR3 contains 13 residues. CDR1 and CDR2 from the germline V gene are GTSNPN and SVGIG (reference sequence). The CDR3 region is CAWSATGTYGYTF. The CDR3 bases are TGTGCCTGGAGTGCGACAGGAACCTATGGCTACACCTTC.

The chain employs TRBV30 and TRBJ1-3; 8 bases fit TRBD1. This CDR3 has 15 amino acids. Trimming removed 5 bases from V and 0 bases from J; junction bases left unmatched: 6. The germline V gene encodes CDR1 GTSNPN and CDR2 SVGIG (reference sequence). This CDR3 is CAWEGQASSGNTIYF. The CDR3 nucleotides read TGTGCCTGGGAGGGACAGGCGAGCTCTGGAAACACCATATATTTT.

This clone was found a few times. The chain carries TRBV7-3 and TRBJ1-2, with no clear D. This CDR3 region has 11 residues. Germline-derived CDR1 and CDR2 are SGHTA and FQGTGA. V was pared by 5 bases and J by 6 bases, with 7 bases between. CDR3 in amino acids: CASSVLHGYTF. CDR3 nucleotides: TGTGCCAGCAGCGTGCTTCATGGCTACACCTTC.

This chain joins TRBV11-1 and TRBJ2-2; perhaps TRBD2 as D (5 bases). Germline CDR1 SGHAT, CDR2 FQDESV (reference sequence). This CDR3 contains 15 residues. V was clipped by 4 bases and J by 5 bases, with 14 bases between them. CDR3 nucleotides: TGTGCCAGCAGCTCAATAGCGATTCCGACCGGGGAGCTGTTTTTT. Its protein is CASSSIAIPTGELFF.

This clone was found a few times. The V and J genes are TRBV4-1 and TRBJ1-3; TRBD1 might be the D (5 bases). Germline CDR1 reads MGHRA; CDR2 reads YSYEKL. The CDR3 extends over 15 amino acids. The germline V and J ends were trimmed by 2 bases and 0 bases, with 8 bases remaining between them. CDR3 nucleotide sequence: TGCGCCAGCAGCCAAACGGACAACTCTGGAAACACCATATATTTT. Its protein product is CASSQTDNSGNTIYF.

This clone was found a few times. V usage is TRBV5-1 and J usage is TRBJ2-1; 7 bases are shared with TRBD1. CDR1 SGHRS and CDR2 YFSETQ come from the germline V gene. The CDR3 is 13 amino acids. J gave up 8 bases and V 1 base, and 3 bases lay outside the gene matches. The CDR3 sequence is CASSLTGDYEQFF. CDR3 nucleotides: TGCGCCAGCAGCTTGACAGGGGATTATGAGCAGTTCTTC.

This clone appeared a few times. This chain joins TRBV13 and TRBJ2-2; the match to TRBD1 covers 8 bases. The CDR3 has 16 amino acids. CDR1 is PRHDT and CDR2 is FYEKMQ in the germline V gene (reference sequence). The V and J ends lost 0 bases and 3 bases, in that order; junction bases with no gene match: 3. This chain's CDR3 is CASSLGDRDYTGELFF. The CDR3 DNA reads TGTGCCAGCAGCTTAGGGGACAGGGACTACACCGGGGAGCTGTTTTTT.

The CDR3 region is CASLSMGTGGLAGTGELFF. CDR3 DNA sequence: TGTGCCAGTCTTAGTATGGGGACAGGCGGACTAGCGGGCACCGGGGAGCTGTTTTTT. V is TRBV19 and J is TRBJ2-2, with 11 bases lining up with TRBD2. The germline CDR1 and CDR2 sequences are LNHDA and SQIVND (reference sequence). V lost 8 bases and J lost 4; bases outside the gene matches: 18. The CDR3 spans 19 residues.

This clone turned up a few times. This chain links TRBV7-9 with TRBJ1-2, with D unclear. Germline V gene sequence: CDR1 SEHNR, CDR2 FQNEAQ (reference sequence). The CDR3 sequence is 14 residues long. V shed 2 bases and J shed 8 bases, with 15 bases lying between them. CDR3 sequence: CASSLSDGYDGYTF. The CDR3 coding sequence is TGTGCCAGCAGCTTATCCGATGGGTATGACGGCTACACCTTC.

This sequence joins TRBV14 and TRBJ2-5; unclear D gene. This CDR3 has 15 amino acids. V was cut by 2 bases and J by 2 bases, with 12 bases left in between. Germline lookup yields CDR1 SGHDN and CDR2 FVKESK. The CDR3 sequence: CASSQFLGGQETQYF. CDR3 coding DNA: TGTGCCAGCAGCCAATTTCTGGGCGGACAAGAGACCCAGTACTTC.